This passage covers 10 T cell receptor beta chains from one sample sequenced in a study of T cells in Graves' hyperthyroidism and ophthalmopathy. Amplification of TCR beta CDR3 regions was performed using RNA transcripts as template. RT-PCR in the first round (using the HTBI primer set) targeted the TCR CDR3. MiXCR, run by TCRdb on the multiplex PCR reads, gives a single entry per CDR3 protein. Seen here are 550,000 to 650,000 distinct CDR3 sequences, about 15% observed once, and the top ten hold about 5.8%. Sequenced input: blood. These receptors all come from a woman aged 30 to 39 with Graves' hyperthyroidism that later progressed to Graves' ophthalmopathy.

This clonotype was seen at least ten times. The V and J genes are TRBV30 and TRBJ2-3, with a possible D match to TRBD1 (6 bases). The CDR3 has 13 amino acids. Trimming cost V 4 bases and J 1 base, with 9 bases left between them. CDR1 GTSNPN and CDR2 SVGIG come from the germline V gene (reference sequence). The CDR3 coding sequence is TGTGCCTGGAACAGGGTGGGCACAGATACGCAGTATTTT. Its translation is CAWNRVGTDTQYF.

This clonotype was picked up a small number of times. Possible read error: a much larger clone is one base away. The chain is built from TRBV12-3 or TRBV12-4 and TRBJ1-1, with D unresolved. CDR3 length equals 14 residues. Trimming cost V 4 bases and J 1 base, with 10 bases left between them. CDR3 in amino acids: CASSSKGRNTEAFF. The CDR3 bases are TGTGCCAGCAGTTCGAAGGGAAGGAACACTGAAGCTTTCTTT.

This clonotype occurred once. This may come from a read error, since a much larger clone is one base off. This sequence joins TRBV12-3 or TRBV12-4 and TRBJ1-1; tentative D call: TRBD1 (6 bases). This CDR3 is 14 amino acids long. V was clipped by 7 bases and J by 1 base, with 13 bases between them. The CDR3 is CASTRQESNTEAFF. In nucleotides, the CDR3 is TGTGCCAGCACTCGACAGGAATCGAACACTGAAGCTTTCTTT.

In its sample, this clonotype was seen many times. This chain links TRBV28 with TRBJ2-1; 8 nucleotides match TRBD1. From germline, CDR1 is MDHEN and CDR2 SYDVKM. The V segment lost 4 bases and the J segment 9 bases; nucleotides outside the gene matches: 17. The CDR3 runs 17 residues. The DNA for the CDR3 is TGTGCCAGCAGTTCCCAAGGGGCAGGGGGCAAGTTTTTTGAGCAGTTCTTC. It encodes CASSSQGAGGKFFEQFF.

The chain links TRBV29-1 to TRBJ2-5; 9 positions agree with TRBD1. CDR3 size: 13 residues. J was trimmed by 5 bases and V by 6 bases; bases with no gene match: 7. Looked up from germline, CDR1 is SQVTM and CDR2 is ANQGSEA. In DNA, the CDR3 is TGCAGCGTGTATCGGACAGGGGTTGAGACCCAGTACTTC. Its translation: CSVYRTGVETQYF.

The chain carries TRBV2 and TRBJ2-1; 8 positions match TRBD1. The germline V gene encodes CDR1 SNHLY and CDR2 FYNNEI. CDR3 size: 18 residues. The trim removed 0 bases at V and 7 bases at J, leaving 14 bases unmatched. The chain's CDR3 is CASSEALRTGITGNEQFF. In DNA, the CDR3 is TGTGCCAGCAGTGAAGCGCTTAGGACAGGGATCACGGGGAATGAGCAGTTCTTC.

This clonotype appeared many times. The V and J genes are TRBV30 and TRBJ1-4; no firm D call. This CDR3 spans 16 amino acids. CDR1 is GTSNPN, CDR2 SVGIG, per germline (reference sequence). V was clipped by 2 bases and J by 4 bases, with 17 bases between them. The CDR3 loop is CAWSLSSAPNNEKLFF. CDR3 in DNA: TGTGCCTGGAGTTTATCCTCGGCGCCCAATAATGAAAAACTGTTTTTT.

This clonotype showed up just once. A much bigger clone sits one base away, suggesting this may be a read error. The chain has TRBV18 and TRBJ2-5, with D possibly matching TRBD1 (5 bases). This CDR3 spans 15 amino acids. The germline V gene has CDR1 KGHSH and CDR2 LQKENI. The CDR3 nucleotides read TGTGCCAGCTTACCACCAGGGTCGTACCAAGAGACCCAGTACTTC. Translated, it gives CASLPPGSYQETQYF.

Many counts were recorded for this clonotype. Here the CDR3 DNA reads TGTGCCAGCACCCTGTCTGGGGCTATGAACACTGAAGCTTTCTTT. Its protein is CASTLSGAMNTEAFF. The chain uses TRBV12-3 or TRBV12-4 and TRBJ1-1; maybe TRBD1 (5 bases). With 7 bases removed from V and 0 bases from J, the gap between germline ends came to 15 bases. The CDR3 extends over 15 amino acids.

This clonotype came up many times. This sequence joins TRBV12-3 or TRBV12-4 and TRBJ1-1; D call uncertain. The V and J ends lost 5 bases and 2 bases respectively, with 6 bases between them. This CDR3 is built from 12 residues. CDR3 residues: CASSLYNTEAFF. The CDR3 nucleotides read TGTGCCAGCAGTCTATATAACACTGAAGCTTTCTTT.